This T cell receptor beta chain was found in a study of PD-1 blockade in classical Hodgkin lymphoma. Of note for this clone: The antigen is not known.

Clones were read by immunoSEQ multiplex PCR, and TCRdb kept only the in-frame ones, dropping some. The data hold fewer than 20,000 clones, with 80% to 95% observed a single time. Described time point: newly diagnosed, previously untreated cHL patient sample. Negative selection with magnetic separation was used to purify CD4+ T cells from thawed PBMCs. J lost 0 bases, V lost 4 bases, and 5 bases had no gene match. Germline V gene lookup returns CDR1 MNHEY and CDR2 SMNVEV (reference sequence). This CDR3 is built from 16 residues. Notes on the study in general: Still unresolved is the cause of the repertoire differences, which may be disease activity or prior therapy.

The TCR sequence derives from a human donor with classical Hodgkin lymphoma. The sequencing sample was made of CD4+ T cells from blood. The chain links TRBV27 to TRBJ2-2; the match to TRBD2 covers 7 bases. CDR3 region: CASSWSSGANTGELFF. CDR3 DNA: TGTGCCAGCAGTTGGTCTAGCGGCGCGAACACCGGGGAGCTGTTTTTT.